This T cell receptor (beta chain) was recorded in a study of blood T cell repertoires in COVID-19 (dated by TCRdb to 2020 to 2021). Concerning the study at large: Collaborator samples came from the United States, Italy and Spain and covered acute and convalescent phases of COVID-19. The prospective study material was composed of cDNA or gDNA derived from T cells, B-cell-depleted T cells, or PBMCs. The samples were drawn from the first 160 participants of the ongoing ImmuneRACE study and from 1,254 subjects provided by 6 global collaborators. The dataset comprised deeply sampled blood TCRbeta repertoires from subjects exposed to, actively infected with, or recovered from COVID-19. The repertoires were made available in a free public database intended to serve as a resource for research on the immune response to SARS-CoV-2. Where available, HLA class I and class II types were taken from metadata supplied by the sample provider and were not determined by assay-based typing. Nearly every sample came with metadata listing a de-identified subject ID, COVID-19 status, age in years and sex.

Study-wide findings and limitations: Clinical and demographic metadata were provided uncurated, with the amount varying by source and participant.

The CDR3 measures 17 amino acids from cysteine to phenylalanine. Only the CDR3 DNA stays, 51 bases, in frame from base 1. Trimming leaves V shorter by 1 base and J shorter by 1 base, with the junction holding 9 bases beyond the gene matches. The germline V gene encodes CDR1 GTSNPN and CDR2 SVGIG (reference sequence). This clone was detected only once. What this receptor recognizes is not known. Qualities for individual bases were not recorded, and no much larger clone is one base off. Each collaborating institution followed its own protocols to collect whole blood in K2EDTA tubes. For TCRbeta analysis, collaborators shipped samples in one of three forms: frozen whole blood, isolated PBMCs, or DNA extracted from either of those sample types. TCRbeta CDR3 regions were amplified from genomic DNA by means of the immunoSEQ Assay, a bias-controlled multiplex PCR. In the original analysis: Nucleated cell counts per sample were estimated from amplification of reference gene primers within the assay. To quantify the absolute abundance of each unique TCRbeta CDR3 rearrangement, sequence reads were collapsed and filtered. For each sample, productive Simpson clonality was calculated by taking the square root of Simpson's diversity index across productive rearrangements. Here the immuneACCESS table is served through TCRdb, limited to in-frame sequences with V and J called. Missing clones are a known gap in these copies; in checked studies unresolved V genes cover under half, and the rest lacks a known reason. V and J calls plus clone size are reproduced from that table; the DNA served to infer D and trimming. The sample table holds about 60,000 clones, of which about nine tenths were seen once. The ten largest clonotypes hold over 9.5% of the sample.

The V gene is TRBV30 and the J gene is TRBJ1-5, and 8 bases in between align with TRBD1. This TCR was recovered from a human donor with acute or convalescent COVID-19. The donor label of this sample is uncertain. The sequenced material came from peripheral blood. In nucleotides, the sequence is TGTGCCTGGAGTGCAGGGGGCGACTACTTGAGCAATCAGCCCCAGCATTTT. It specifies CAWSAGGDYLSNQPQHF.